This TCR beta chain was identified during a study of blood T cell repertoires in COVID-19. Looked up from germline, CDR1 is MNHEY and CDR2 is SMNVEV (reference sequence). The CDR3 runs 16 residues. J gave up 0 bases and V 4 bases, and 3 bases lay outside the gene matches. Per the study methods: Reference gene primer amplification gave estimated nucleated cell counts. Some clones are missing from TCRdb's copy, which holds only in-frame ones; the method was immunoSEQ multiplex PCR. The V and J calls and the clone size are those of that table, but D and trimming were determined from the DNA. The data show 250,000 or so clones, with around 83% seen just once and nearly 9% held by the top ten.

This chain joins TRBV27 and TRBJ2-1; the match to TRBD2 covers 10 bases. Sequenced sample: peripheral blood. The source is a man older than 75 with acute or convalescent COVID-19. In DNA form, the CDR3 reads TGTGCCAGCAGTTCCGCTAGCGGGAGCTCCTACAATGAGCAGTTCTTC. This encodes CASSSASGSSYNEQFF.